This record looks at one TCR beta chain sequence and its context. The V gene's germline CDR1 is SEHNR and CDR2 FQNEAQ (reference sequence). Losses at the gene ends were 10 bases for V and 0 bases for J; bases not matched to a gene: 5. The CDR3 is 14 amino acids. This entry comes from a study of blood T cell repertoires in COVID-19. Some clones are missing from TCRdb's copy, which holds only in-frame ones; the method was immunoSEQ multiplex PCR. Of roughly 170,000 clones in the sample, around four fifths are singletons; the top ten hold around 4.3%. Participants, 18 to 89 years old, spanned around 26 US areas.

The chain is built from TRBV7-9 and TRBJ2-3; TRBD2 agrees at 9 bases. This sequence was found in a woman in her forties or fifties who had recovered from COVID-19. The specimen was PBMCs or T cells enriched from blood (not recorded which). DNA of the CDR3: TGTGCCATAGCGGGGGAGGGTAGCACAGATACGCAGTATTTT. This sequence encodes CAIAGEGSTDTQYF.